A selection of T cell receptor beta chains follows, all from one sample in a study of CD8+ T cells in alopecia areata. The table came from immunoSEQ multiplex PCR; TCRdb's copy has only in-frame clones and leaves some out. This sample has about 140,000 clones, with roughly 86% found just once. The specimen comprised CD8+ T cells sorted from blood, sampled at week 4, from a patient treated with tofacitinib. The receptors come from a human donor with alopecia areata. Each CDR3 is given with its conserved first and last residue. The D gene is left open where the match is weak. A clone size is listed for some rows: how often the clone was seen (once, few, many), or a class if it is expanded.

D gene | clone size | J gene | V gene | CDR3 protein
- | - | TRBJ2-1 | TRBV7-9 | CASSPGYNEQFF
TRBD2 | - | TRBJ2-1 | TRBV5-1 | CASSLVLAGDVEQFF
TRBD1 | - | TRBJ2-1 | TRBV7-9 | CASSLVMGQADNEQFF
- | - | TRBJ2-1 | TRBV13 | CASSFRGYTNEQFF
TRBD1 | - | TRBJ2-1 | TRBV7-8 | CASSPGQGANEQFF
TRBD1 | - | TRBJ1-4 | TRBV9 | CATGPGEGAMNEKLFF
TRBD2 | - | TRBJ2-1 | TRBV4-1 | CASSHEARLAGGPEQFF
- | - | TRBJ2-1 | TRBV19 | CASSWSLYNEQFF
- | - | TRBJ1-2 | TRBV19 | CASSVQSREGYTF
- | - | TRBJ2-3 | TRBV7-6 | CASSLGASTDTQYF
- | - | TRBJ2-3 | TRBV9 | CASSDWKGGTQYF
- | - | TRBJ2-3 | TRBV7-6 | CASGTSTDTQYF
- | - | TRBJ2-3 | TRBV19 | CASWGDASTDTQYF
- | - | TRBJ1-1 | TRBV29-1 | CSVEPPGGPRYTEAFF
- | - | TRBJ2-7 | TRBV29-1 | CSVDVGTEYEQYF
- | - | TRBJ2-2 | TRBV7-2 | CASSLLVNTGELFF
- | - | TRBJ2-2 | TRBV5-6 | CASSLSPGWMAGELFF
- | once | TRBJ1-2 | TRBV29-1 | CSVGQDYGYTF
TRBD2 | - | TRBJ2-7 | TRBV2 | CASSDTSGREYEQYF
TRBD2 | - | TRBJ2-3 | TRBV30 | CAWMKLDSGSIYTQYF
- | once | TRBJ2-1 | TRBV6-6 | CASSDLSAPGEQFF
TRBD2 | - | TRBJ2-3 | TRBV9 | CASSVDPAGGTDTQYF
- | - | TRBJ2-3 | TRBV6-5 | CASSATGYSTDTQYF
TRBD1 | - | TRBJ2-3 | TRBV5-1 | CASNSGDRAADTQYF
- | - | TRBJ2-1 | TRBV29-1 | CSVEEPKSAEQFF
- | - | TRBJ1-1 | TRBV30 | CAWSVGFGVATEAFF
- | once | TRBJ2-1 | TRBV5-6 | CASSPTGPRLDEQFF
- | - | TRBJ2-3 | TRBV5-4 | CASSPMGDTQYF
- | - | TRBJ2-7 | TRBV5-1 | CASSLVGGTYEQYF
TRBD1 | - | TRBJ2-2 | TRBV30 | CAWTRLPFDRAVTGELFF
TRBD1 | - | TRBJ2-7 | TRBV27 | CASSTKPGQGPYEQYF
- | - | TRBJ2-3 | TRBV9 | CASSAGAAGTDTQYF
- | few | TRBJ2-4 | TRBV7-6 | CASSPNRGLNIQYF
- | - | TRBJ2-5 | TRBV2 | CASSEFLLEETQYF
- | - | TRBJ2-5 | TRBV7-9 | CASSSELVIETQYF
TRBD2 | - | TRBJ2-7 | TRBV9 | CASSVGLAVTYEQYF
TRBD2 | - | TRBJ2-7 | TRBV29-1 | CSGAGLAGVPDEQYF
- | - | TRBJ2-7 | TRBV5-8 | CASRHRAQNIYEQYF
TRBD1 | - | TRBJ2-7 | TRBV27 | CASSSRDSSYEQYF
TRBD2 | once | TRBJ2-1 | TRBV9 | CASSDSGDYNEQFF
- | - | TRBJ2-1 | TRBV27 | CASSFYGGYEQFF
- | - | TRBJ2-7 | TRBV7-9 | CASSLVRQDHEQYF
TRBD2 | - | TRBJ2-2 | TRBV6-1 | CASQELAGDLELFF
TRBD2 | - | TRBJ2-7 | TRBV7-9 | CASSTTEREVGEQYF
TRBD2 | - | TRBJ2-3 | TRBV5-6 | CASSWMTSGADTQYF